Sequencing of this T cell receptor (beta chain) was carried out in a study of T cell repertoires in cytomegalovirus infection. Study summary: Public TCR beta signatures marked donors with CMV infection and the matching HLA.

TCRdb redid the calling of the reads with MiXCR, one entry per CDR3 protein. This sample carries approximately 700,000 distinct CDR3 sequences, about 40% of them seen once, and the ten largest clones take around 2.8%. This CDR3 has 13 amino acids. Looked up from germline, CDR1 is MGHRA and CDR2 is YSYEKL. The V end was cut by 3 bases, the J end by 3 bases, with 8 bases between. Notes on this clonotype: Its matching antigen is unknown.

Broader study findings: HLA-C-restricted TCR beta clonotypes specific for CMV led the ex vivo response.

This TCR came from a human donor in good health (CMV status not recorded). Some clones in this sample may be carry-over from other donors' samples. The V and J genes are TRBV4-1 and TRBJ1-1; no firm D call. Sequenced input: PBMCs. In nucleotides, the CDR3 is TGCGCCAGCAGCCAGAGGCAGGACACTGAAGCTTTCTTT. It yields the protein CASSQRQDTEAFF.